This section outlines one TCR beta chain sequence together with its context. Across fewer than 25 US areas, participants ranged in age from about 18 to 89 years. Before being deemed recovered, Cohort 3 donors had two negative PCRs, clearance, or symptom resolution. Measured with immunoSEQ multiplex PCR; TCRdb has only the in-frame clones, and not every one. The profile covers approximately 270,000 clones, with more than 75% appearing a single time and roughly 1.7% taken by the ten largest. This sample was taken from a study of blood T cell repertoires in COVID-19. Across the whole study: Sites across the United States, Italy and Spain contributed samples from acute and convalescent COVID-19.

The germline CDR1 and CDR2 sequences are SGHNT and YYREEE (reference sequence). J was trimmed by 4 bases and V by 4 bases; bases with no gene match: 4. The CDR3 loop spans 14 amino acids. Sequencing input: PBMCs or T cells enriched from blood (not recorded which). The clonotype comes from a man aged 40-50 years who had recovered from COVID-19. The chain employs TRBV5-4 and TRBJ1-1; 10 nucleotides match TRBD1. This CDR3 reads CASSTDRGVTEAFF. For the CDR3, the DNA is TGTGCCAGCAGCACGGACAGGGGGGTCACTGAAGCTTTCTTT.